The rows below give T cell receptor beta chains drawn from one sample of a study of blood T cell repertoires in COVID-19. The table came from immunoSEQ multiplex PCR; TCRdb's copy has only in-frame clones and leaves some out. The repertoire consists of under 250,000 clones, with around 90% occurring once and the leading ten covering roughly 1.2%. Sequencing was performed on peripheral blood. Receptors were obtained from a young man with acute or convalescent COVID-19. CDR3s include the opening cysteine and the closing phenylalanine or tryptophan. Each record gives: CDR3 DNA, CDR3 protein, clone size, J gene, D gene, V gene. D genes are given only for firm matches. Some rows mark clone size as missing; the rest say once, few, many or name a class of expanded clone.

TGTGCCAGCAGCTTCGACAGGGACGCCTACAATGAGCAGTTCTTC,CASSFDRDAYNEQFF,once,TRBJ2-1,TRBD1,TRBV7-3
TGCGCCAGCAGCCTCATGGGGGACAGGGGAGTTGGCTACACCTTC,CASSLMGDRGVGYTF,.,TRBJ1-2,TRBD1,TRBV4-1
TGTGCCAGCACAGAAAACAGGGGGGAAGTTGGGTACGAGCAGTACTTC,CASTENRGEVGYEQYF,.,TRBJ2-7,TRBD1,TRBV28
TGTGCCAGCAGCCTTCGACTAGCCCCAGATACGCAGTATTTT,CASSLRLAPDTQYF,once,TRBJ2-3,TRBD2,TRBV3-1/TRBV3-2
TGTGCCAGCAGTGAAGGGACAGGGGCCCAACACCGGGATGGCTACACCTTC,CASSEGTGAQHRDGYTF,.,TRBJ1-2,TRBD1,TRBV25-1
TGCGCCAGCAGCTTGGCCGGGGGTCAGCCCCAGCATTTT,CASSLAGGQPQHF,.,TRBJ1-5,.,TRBV5-1
TGTGCCAGTCGGGGGGTGCAGGGAAACCAGCCCCAGCATTTT,CASRGVQGNQPQHF,.,TRBJ1-5,.,TRBV19
TGTGCCAGCAGTCCGGGTCTACTCTATGGCTACACCTTC,CASSPGLLYGYTF,.,TRBJ1-2,.,TRBV6-5
TGTGCCAGCAGTCTTTACCCCAGGAACACCGGGGAGCTGTTTTTT,CASSLYPRNTGELFF,.,TRBJ2-2,.,TRBV27
TGCGCCAGCAGCTTGGGAAGCTCTAGCTCCTACAATGAGCAGTTCTTC,CASSLGSSSSYNEQFF,once,TRBJ2-1,.,TRBV5-1
TGTGCCTGGACATACGGGGCGGGGGACGAGCAGTACTTC,CAWTYGAGDEQYF,.,TRBJ2-7,TRBD2,TRBV30
TGTGCCAGTAGTATTGCAGGGGCGCCCGTGGTTCCCCTCCACTTT,CASSIAGAPVVPLHF,once,TRBJ1-6,.,TRBV19
TGTGCCTGGAGCCGTAACCTAAATTCACCCCTCCACTTT,CAWSRNLNSPLHF,.,TRBJ1-6,.,TRBV30
TGTGCCAGTAGTATACGGCGGCTGAGCTCCTATAATTCACCCCTCCACTTT,CASSIRRLSSYNSPLHF,.,TRBJ1-6,.,TRBV19
TGTGCCAGCAGCTCCCGGACAGTCTCCTACGAGCAGTACTTC,CASSSRTVSYEQYF,once,TRBJ2-7,.,TRBV7-9
TGTGCCAGCAGCTCCCGAGGGCTAGCGGGGGGGCCTTTGACAGATACGCAGTATTTT,CASSSRGLAGGPLTDTQYF,.,TRBJ2-3,TRBD2,TRBV9
TGCGCCAGCAGCTTGGCGAGGAAGGGGACAGCAACCTACGAGCAGTACTTC,CASSLARKGTATYEQYF,.,TRBJ2-7,TRBD1,TRBV5-1
TGTGCCAGCAGGGAAGGGACTATTGTAATTACAGATACGCAGTATTTT,CASREGTIVITDTQYF,.,TRBJ2-3,TRBD2,TRBV6-1
TGTGCCAGCAGCCGAAAGGCCGGTTTGGGGGCCACCACCGGGGAGCTGTTTTTT,CASSRKAGLGATTGELFF,.,TRBJ2-2,.,TRBV6-6
TGCGCCAGCAGCTTGGTTCGGGGTCGGGGGGAGCTGTTTTTT,CASSLVRGRGELFF,.,TRBJ2-2,.,TRBV5-1
TGCGCCAGCAGCTTAGTCGGGACAGGAAACACCGGGGAGCTGTTTTTT,CASSLVGTGNTGELFF,.,TRBJ2-2,TRBD1,TRBV5-1
TGTGCCAGCAGGTTCGGACTAGAGGTTTCGTACGAGCAGTACTTC,CASRFGLEVSYEQYF,.,TRBJ2-7,TRBD2,TRBV6-5
TGTGCCAGCAGCTTGGGCAGGGGGCTCACAGATACGCAGTATTTT,CASSLGRGLTDTQYF,.,TRBJ2-3,TRBD1,TRBV5-6
TGTGCCAGCAGTTTTATGGCTAGATCGGTTTCTTTT,CASSFMARSVSF,.,TRBJ2-3,.,TRBV28
TGCGCCAGCAGTGATCGTCCCCTGAACACTGAAGCTTTCTTT,CASSDRPLNTEAFF,.,TRBJ1-1,.,TRBV10-1
TGTGCCAGCAAGGGCCAGCAGGGCTATGGCTACACCTTC,CASKGQQGYGYTF,.,TRBJ1-2,.,TRBV28
TGCGCCAGCAGCCAAGATAGTGTGGAGACTCTCGAGCAGTACTTC,CASSQDSVETLEQYF,few,TRBJ2-7,.,TRBV4-1
TGCAGCGTCCCACCGGGTGATAACTATGGCTACACCTTC,CSVPPGDNYGYTF,.,TRBJ1-2,.,TRBV29-1
TGTGCCAGCAGTAACAGGGGCGAGCAGTACTTC,CASSNRGEQYF,.,TRBJ2-7,TRBD1,TRBV2
TGTGCCACCACAGTGTTGGGGGCCCCATACGAGCAGTACTTC,CATTVLGAPYEQYF,.,TRBJ2-7,.,TRBV6-5
TGTGCCAGCAGCTTAAATTGGGGCCCTAATGAAAAACTGTTTTTT,CASSLNWGPNEKLFF,.,TRBJ1-4,.,TRBV11-2
TGTGCCAGCAGCTTTTCGGGGAGCAACAATGAGCAGTTCTTC,CASSFSGSNNEQFF,.,TRBJ2-1,.,TRBV5-8
TGTGCAAGTCGCTTAGTTACCAGGGGGAGATCGAACACCGGGGAGCTGTTTTTT,CASRLVTRGRSNTGELFF,.,TRBJ2-2,.,TRBV12-2
TGTGCCTTCCGAGGAAATACAGGGAACACTGAAGCTTTCTTT,CAFRGNTGNTEAFF,.,TRBJ1-1,.,TRBV30
TGTGCCAGCAGCCCCAGTGGACAGATCTCTGGGGCCAACGTCCTGACTTTC,CASSPSGQISGANVLTF,.,TRBJ2-6,.,TRBV11-2
TGTGCCAGCAGTCCCGGGACAGACGCCTACGAGCAGTACTTC,CASSPGTDAYEQYF,once,TRBJ2-7,TRBD1,TRBV6-5
TGTGCTAGTGCTGGGGGGGGGACGTTCGCGCCCCAGCATTTT,CASAGGGTFAPQHF,.,TRBJ1-5,.,TRBV12-5